This entry lists 12 T cell receptor beta chains sequenced from one sample in a study of T cells in Graves' hyperthyroidism and ophthalmopathy. There were TCR beta CDR3 regions amplified from RNA transcripts. Initially, a first-round RT-PCR of the TCR CDR3 employed the HTBI primer set. TCRdb reprocessed the multiplex PCR reads via MiXCR and lists one record per CDR3 protein. The sample includes a few hundred thousand distinct CDR3 sequences, about 43% seen only once; the top ten take 7.5% to 8.5%. Sequencing was performed on peripheral blood or thyroid tissue (not recorded which). The source of these receptors is a woman between 18 and 29 years old with Graves' hyperthyroidism.

As concerns this clonotype: Germline and junction disagree at one end, which may indicate a read error. The chain uses TRBV7-2 and TRBJ2-7; D unresolved. CDR1 SGHTA and CDR2 FQGNSA come from the germline V gene. The CDR3 has 11 residues. CDR3 residues: CASRLEMWQYF. The CDR3 nucleotides are TGTGCCAGCAGATTAGAGATGTGGCAGTACTTC. The full variable domain, its missing parts supplied by reference TRBV7-2 and TRBJ2-7, is GAGVSQSPSNKVTEKGKDVELRCDPISGHTALYWYRQSLGQGLEFLIYFQGNSAPDKSGLPSDRFSAERTGGSVSTLTIQRTQQEDSAVYLCASRLEMWQYFGPGTRLTVT.

The chain joins TRBV25-1 to TRBJ2-7; TRBD2 agrees at 7 bases. J gave up 9 bases and V 10 bases, and 18 bases lay outside the gene matches. The CDR3 length is 14 residues. Per germline, CDR1 MGHDK and CDR2 SYGVNS. The CDR3 region has the DNA TGTGCCACCTTACTAGCGACGACGCCGACGGTGCAGTACTTC. It translates to CATLLATTPTVQYF.

This clonotype was counted many times. The chain combines TRBV5-1 with TRBJ1-1; D unclear. The ends were cut back, 4 bases at V and 1 base at J, with 11 bases in the middle. Germline loops: CDR1 SGHRS, CDR2 YFSETQ. The CDR3 extends over 14 amino acids. CDR3 sequence: CASSPGWRNTEAFF. CDR3 bases: TGCGCCAGCAGCCCTGGGTGGAGGAACACTGAAGCTTTCTTT.

There are a few counts of this clonotype. CDR3 region: CASSFRLAGGLPYEQYF. CDR3 in DNA: TGTGCCAGCAGCTTCCGACTAGCGGGAGGGCTCCCCTACGAGCAGTACTTC. The chain joins TRBV3-2 to TRBJ2-7; the table names TRBD2, a call not compared with the DNA. TRBV3-2 counts as a pseudogene. This CDR3 is 17 amino acids long.

This clonotype was counted at least ten times. The chain joins TRBV6-1 to TRBJ2-5; possible D gene TRBD1, 6 bases. Trimming removed 5 bases from V and 5 bases from J, with 18 bases in between. Germline loops: CDR1 MNHNS, CDR2 SASEGT. This CDR3 contains 15 residues. The CDR3 protein is CASSNGAGVLETQYF. In DNA form, the CDR3 reads TGTGCCAGCAGTAATGGGGCAGGGGTTTTGGAGACCCAGTACTTC.

The CDR3 bases are TGTGCCACCAGCAGCCCACCGGGACTAGCGGCCCATACGCAGTATTTT. Translation: CATSSPPGLAAHTQYF. V and J are TRBV15 and TRBJ2-3; 11 nucleotides agree with TRBD2. Germline CDR1 reads LNHNV; CDR2 reads YYDKDF (reference sequence). This CDR3 contains 16 residues. V lost 3 bases to trimming and J lost 7 bases; unmatched junction nucleotides: 9.

This chain links TRBV5-6 with TRBJ2-1, with D perhaps TRBD2 (5 bases). Deletions cut 4 bases from V and 3 bases from J, with 20 bases between. The CDR3 runs to 17 residues. The germline V gene encodes CDR1 SGHDT and CDR2 YYEEEE. CDR3 nucleotide sequence: TGTGCCAGCAGCGTAGTCGGGCTAGCAGACTTCTACAATGAGCAGTTCTTC. Protein product: CASSVVGLADFYNEQFF.

This clonotype occurred many times. The rearrangement links TRBV24-1 to TRBJ2-5; the D gene is possibly TRBD2 (5 bases). The CDR3 totals 15 residues. CDR1 and CDR2 (germline): KGHDR, SFDVKD. V lost 3 bases to trimming and J lost 5 bases, with 15 bases between them. The CDR3 sequence is CATSDPTSGMETQYF. CDR3 DNA: TGTGCCACCAGTGATCCGACAAGCGGCATGGAGACCCAGTACTTC.

The rearrangement links TRBV20-1 to TRBJ1-1; TRBD1 is a possible D gene (6 bases). With 5 bases removed from V and 8 bases from J, the gap between germline ends came to 12 bases. The CDR3 sequence is 11 residues long. From germline, CDR1 is DFQATT and CDR2 SNEGSKA (reference sequence). The CDR3 is CSADYGQEAFF. The CDR3, as DNA: TGCAGTGCTGATTATGGACAGGAAGCTTTCTTT.

The V and J genes are TRBV19 and TRBJ1-2, with 8 bases matching TRBD1. Germline loops: CDR1 LNHDA, CDR2 SQIVND (reference sequence). This CDR3 spans 10 amino acids. Unmatched junction bases numbered 4, after V lost 11 bases and J lost 8 bases. CDR3 nucleotides: TGTGCCGACAGGGGTAGAGGCTACACCTTC. Translating it yields CADRGRGYTF.

The chain employs TRBV7-9 and TRBJ2-5; D may be TRBD2 (7 bases). The CDR3 spans 16 residues. V lost 4 bases to trimming and J lost 3 bases, with 18 bases between them. Germline V gives CDR1 SEHNR, CDR2 FQNEAQ (reference sequence). CDR3 sequence reads: CASSSQGTNKKETQYF. The CDR3 DNA follows: TGTGCCAGCAGCTCGCAGGGGACTAACAAGAAAGAGACCCAGTACTTC. Full variable domain (missing parts from reference TRBV7-9 and TRBJ2-5): DTGVSQNPRHKITKRGQNVTFRCDPISEHNRLYWYRQTLGQGPEFLTYFQNEAQLEKSRLLSDRFSAERPKGSFSTLEIQRTEQGDSAMYLCASSSQGTNKKETQYFGPGTRLLVL.

The gene calls are TRBV12-3 or TRBV12-4 and TRBJ2-7; 11 nucleotides line up with TRBD2. The CDR3 has 16 residues. Trimming took 0 bases from V and 0 from J; bases not matched to a gene: 1. The CDR3, as DNA: TGTGCCAGCAGTTTAGCGGGACTAGCGGCCTCCTACGAGCAGTACTTC. As protein: CASSLAGLAASYEQYF.